The next 9 T cell receptor beta chains were all read from a single sample in a study of identical twins. Each CDR3 protein is one row after TCRdb ran MiXCR on the 5' RACE reads. This sample has approximately 700,000 distinct CDR3 sequences, with less than 7% found just once. Sequencing input: naive T cells sorted from blood. These receptors all come from a man younger than 30 in good health.

This clonotype was recorded at least ten times. The chain uses TRBV6-2 or TRBV6-3 and TRBJ2-2; D is possibly TRBD2 (5 bases). This CDR3 contains 13 residues. Trimming removed 8 bases from V and 5 bases from J, with 12 bases in between. CDR1 and CDR2 (germline): MNHEY, SVGEGT. CDR3 DNA sequence: TGTGCCAGCGCGGAGGTGGGAACCGGGGAGCTGTTTTTT. As protein: CASAEVGTGELFF.

This clonotype was seen repeatedly, ten times or more. This chain links TRBV11-2 with TRBJ2-3, with D unclear. The V end lost 4 bases, the J end lost 6 bases, and 5 bases lay between the germline ends. The CDR3 totals 11 residues. Looked up from germline, CDR1 is SGHAT and CDR2 is FQNNGV. As DNA, the CDR3 is TGTGCCAGCAGCTGGGCGGATACGCAGTATTTT. It codes for CASSWADTQYF.

The CDR3 loop is CASRTQGPTYEQYF. In DNA form, the CDR3 reads TGTGCCAGCAGGACCCAGGGACCCACCTACGAGCAGTACTTC. V and J are TRBV6-2 or TRBV6-3 and TRBJ2-7; either TRBD1 or TRBD2 may supply D (5 bases each). This CDR3 has 14 amino acids. V lost 6 bases and J 2 bases, leaving 14 bases between the germline ends. Germline values: CDR1 MNHEY, CDR2 SVGEGT.

This sequence joins TRBV9 and TRBJ2-2; TRBD2 matches at 14 bases. Germline loops: CDR1 SGDLS, CDR2 YYNGEE. The CDR3 totals 18 residues. Losses at the gene ends were 4 bases for V and 5 bases for J; bases not matched to a gene: 10. CDR3 protein: CASSPPGLAGEVTGELFF. Written as DNA, the CDR3 is TGTGCCAGCAGCCCCCCGGGACTAGCGGGAGAGGTTACCGGGGAGCTGTTTTTT.

This clonotype was seen many times. The CDR3 protein is CASSLFQGAEQYF. CDR3 DNA: TGTGCCAGCAGCTTGTTTCAGGGAGCCGAGCAGTACTTC. The J gene is TRBJ2-7, the V gene TRBV7-3; D may match TRBD1 or TRBD2 (5 bases each). Trimming took off 3 bases at V and 6 bases at J, with 12 bases between the two ends. Germline V gives CDR1 SGHTA, CDR2 FQGTGA. The CDR3 totals 13 residues.

This clonotype was observed at least ten times. The chain has TRBV11-1 and TRBJ2-7; TRBD1 might be the D (5 bases). Germline V gives CDR1 SGHAT, CDR2 FQDESV (reference sequence). V lost 5 bases and J lost 2, with 16 bases in between. The CDR3 runs 15 residues. The CDR3 coding sequence is TGTGCCAGCAGCCCCCAGGGTATGGTAACCTACGAGCAGTACTTC. Translated: CASSPQGMVTYEQYF.

This clonotype has at least ten counts. The J gene is TRBJ1-4, the V gene TRBV21-1; TRBD1 reflects the table's D call only, with no check against the DNA. TRBV21-1 is designated a pseudogene. The CDR3 contains 16 residues. This chain's CDR3 is CASRTGTLSAGEKLFF. The CDR3 DNA follows: TGTGCCAGCAGGACAGGAACACTGTCGGCGGGTGAAAAACTGTTTTTT.

This clonotype was observed at least ten times. The V call is TRBV27, the J call TRBJ2-7; D assignment may be TRBD1 or TRBD2 (5 bases each). CDR3 size: 14 residues. The V and J ends lost 2 bases and 2 bases respectively, with 10 bases between them. Germline CDR1 reads MNHEY; CDR2 reads SMNVEV (reference sequence). The CDR3, as DNA: TGTGCCAGCAGTTTAAAGGGACCGCCCTACGAGCAGTACGTC. Its translation is CASSLKGPPYEQYV.

This clonotype was recorded a few times. The chain carries TRBV18 and TRBJ1-1, with D maybe TRBD1 (5 bases). The CDR3 consists of 16 residues. The germline gives CDR1 KGHSH, CDR2 LQKENI. V lost 0 bases and J lost 4, with 15 bases in between. The CDR3, as DNA: TGTGCCAGCTCACCACCAGGGTCAATGGGACTCACTGAAGCTTTCTTT. Its translation: CASSPPGSMGLTEAFF.